This T cell receptor (beta chain) was sequenced in a study of T cells in Graves' hyperthyroidism and ophthalmopathy. Study-wide findings and caveats: Clonotypes that were expanded in thyroid above 0.001 mostly appeared in blood too.

This CDR3 region has 14 residues. CDR1 MNHNS and CDR2 SASEGT come from the germline V gene. V trimming: 7 bases; J trimming: 2 bases; junction bases outside the gene matches: 7. This clonotype has ten or more counts. Antigen specificity is unknown. The investigators amplified TCR beta CDR3 regions from RNA transcripts. An initial round of RT-PCR targeting the TCR CDR3 relied on the HTBI primer set. TCRdb reprocessed the multiplex PCR reads with MiXCR, giving one entry per CDR3 protein. The data hold 400,000 or so distinct CDR3 sequences, with more than 14% observed a single time. Clinicians diagnosed patients from clinical symptoms, serum thyroxine and TRAb, thyroid ultrasound and orbital computed tomography.

The material sequenced was blood. The TCR originated in a woman in her twenties or thirties with Graves' ophthalmopathy. The chain employs TRBV6-1 and TRBJ2-7; 8 bases line up with TRBD1. The chain's CDR3 is CASTNVQGAYEQYF. CDR3 DNA sequence: TGTGCCAGCACTAACGTACAGGGGGCCTACGAGCAGTACTTC.